A selection of T cell receptor beta chains follows, all from one sample in a study of blood T cell repertoires in COVID-19. This table comes from immunoSEQ multiplex PCR, and its TCRdb copy is limited to in-frame clones, with some not included. Among 15,000 or so clones listed, approximately 88% were seen once. The specimen was peripheral blood. These receptor sequences come from a human donor in a cohort sampled during active COVID-19. CDR3s include the opening cysteine and the closing phenylalanine or tryptophan. Fields, in order: clone size, D gene, V gene, J gene, CDR3 DNA, CDR3 protein. The D gene is left open where the match is weak. Clone size is shown for a subset of rows, as once, few, many or a class of expanded clone.

>.|TRBD1|TRBV11-1|TRBJ1-2
TGTGCCAGCAGCTTTGAGACACAGGGGGCGGACTATGGCTACACCTTC
CASSFETQGADYGYTF
>once|TRBD1|TRBV11-2|TRBJ1-2
TGTGCCAGCTCAAGACAGGGGGGATACTACTATGGCTACACCTTC
CASSRQGGYYYGYTF
>.|.|TRBV6-2/TRBV6-3|TRBJ2-5
TGTGCCAGCAGTGGTCGACTAGGAGAGACCCAGTACTTC
CASSGRLGETQYF
>.|.|TRBV11-2|TRBJ2-7
TGTGCCAGCAGCCTGGGGAGAGTCGAGCAGTACTTC
CASSLGRVEQYF
>.|TRBD1|TRBV5-1|TRBJ1-3
TGCGCCAGCAGCTCCCGGGACAGGGCCTCTGGAAACACCATATATTTT
CASSSRDRASGNTIYF
>.|.|TRBV28|TRBJ2-3
TGTGCCAGCAGTCCAAGAGGCAAATACACAGATACGCAGTATTTT
CASSPRGKYTDTQYF
>.|TRBD1|TRBV28|TRBJ1-2
TGTGCCAGCAGTTTACCGGGACAGGGGGCCGTCGGCTACACCTTC
CASSLPGQGAVGYTF
>.|.|TRBV12-3/TRBV12-4|TRBJ1-4
TGTGCCAGCAGTCTAGGACTTGGTGAAAAACTGTTTTTT
CASSLGLGEKLFF
>.|.|TRBV6-6|TRBJ2-3
TGTGCCAGCAGCTCGACGGGAACAGATACGCAGTATTTT
CASSSTGTDTQYF
>medium-sized|TRBD1|TRBV28|TRBJ2-7
TGTGCCAGTCAGTTCGATCGCCAGGGACAGGGGGAGGCGTACGAGCAGTACTTC
CASQFDRQGQGEAYEQYF
>.|.|TRBV28|TRBJ1-1
TGTGCCAGCAGTTCCCCGACAGGTTTGAACACTGAAGCTTTCTTT
CASSSPTGLNTEAFF
>.|.|TRBV6-5|TRBJ2-7
TGTGCCAGCAGAGCAAGGACATCAGGAGAGCAGTACTTC
CASRARTSGEQYF
>.|.|TRBV5-6|TRBJ1-1
TGTGCCAGCAGCTTGACCGGGAACACTGAAGCTTTCTTT
CASSLTGNTEAFF
>.|.|TRBV28|TRBJ2-3
TGTGCCAGCAGTTTCCCAGGGGATTTGACAGATACGCAGTATTTT
CASSFPGDLTDTQYF
>.|.|TRBV27|TRBJ2-5
TGTGCCAGCAGTTTAAACCCCTACGGAGGGCGAGAGACCCAGTACTTC
CASSLNPYGGRETQYF
>.|TRBD2|TRBV10-1|TRBJ2-3
TGCGCCAGCAGTGAACGTCTAGCGGGGGGCATAGCAAGGACAGATACGCAGTATTTT
CASSERLAGGIARTDTQYF
>.|.|TRBV20-1|TRBJ2-7
TGCAGTGCTAGGACCTCAGGGAAGCAGTACTTC
CSARTSGKQYF
>.|.|TRBV7-3|TRBJ1-1
TGTGCCAGCAGCTTACTTCAGGGTGGCCTTGGTGACACTGAAGCTTTCTTT
CASSLLQGGLGDTEAFF
>.|TRBD1|TRBV5-8|TRBJ2-7
TGTGCCAGCAGCTTTGGGACAGGAGGCTACGAGCAGTACTTC
CASSFGTGGYEQYF
>.|TRBD1|TRBV7-8|TRBJ2-3
TGTGCCAGCAGCTCGGCCAGACAGGGGGCTGGCACAGATACGCAGTATTTT
CASSSARQGAGTDTQYF
>.|.|TRBV28|TRBJ1-5
TGTGCCAGCAAAACCGAGACAGGAACGTTGAATCAGCCCCAGCATTTT
CASKTETGTLNQPQHF
>.|TRBD1|TRBV27|TRBJ1-5
TGTGCCAGCAGTCCATGGACAGGGGGCAGGTTGTTCCAGCCCCAGCATTTT
CASSPWTGGRLFQPQHF
>.|.|TRBV6-5|TRBJ1-6
TGTGCCAGCAGTTACTCGGGGCAGAATAATTCACCCCTCCACTTT
CASSYSGQNNSPLHF
>.|.|TRBV2|TRBJ1-1
TGTGCCAGCAGTCTCCAGGTGGCCGGCACTGAAGCTTTCTTT
CASSLQVAGTEAFF
>.|TRBD1|TRBV7-2|TRBJ1-2
TGTGCCAGCAGCCCCCGTCCCGGGACAGGGGACATGACTAACTATGGCTACACCTTC
CASSPRPGTGDMTNYGYTF
>.|.|TRBV4-1|TRBJ1-4
TGCGCCAGCAGCCAAGACGGGGGTGAAAAACTGTTTTTT
CASSQDGGEKLFF
>.|.|TRBV10-3|TRBJ1-5
TGTGCCATCAGTGAGGTCCGTCAGCCCCAGCATTTT
CAISEVRQPQHF